One and the same sample provided the 14 T cell receptor beta chains below, sequenced in a study of early T cells in non-severe SARS-CoV-2 infection. TCRdb reprocessed the 5' RACE reads with MiXCR, giving one entry per CDR3 protein. This table has 80,000 to 95,000 distinct CDR3 sequences, roughly 14% appearing once. Sequencing used whole blood. The receptors come from an adult who was a healthcare worker with PCR-confirmed SARS-CoV-2 infection or an uninfected control (not recorded which).

The chain has TRBV3-1 and TRBJ2-2, with 12 bases that match TRBD2. V was pared by 1 base and J by 0 bases, with 0 bases of the junction left unmatched. Per germline, CDR1 LGHDT and CDR2 YNNKEL (reference sequence). CDR3 length: 17 amino acids. The CDR3 spells CASSQASGGANTGELFF. In nucleotides, the CDR3 is TGTGCCAGCAGCCAAGCTAGCGGGGGGGCGAACACCGGGGAGCTGTTTTTT. The entire variable domain, with the rest obtained from reference TRBV3-1 and TRBJ2-2, is as follows: DTAVSQTPKYLVTQMGNDKSIKCEQNLGHDTMYWYKQDSKKFLKIMFSYNNKELIINETVPNRFSPKSPDKAHLNLHINSLELGDSAVYFCASSQASGGANTGELFFGEGSRLTVL.

The chain couples TRBV9 to TRBJ1-2; the D is unclear. The germline gives CDR1 SGDLS, CDR2 YYNGEE. The CDR3 is 11 amino acids. V lost 5 bases to trimming and J lost 9 bases, with 11 bases between them. CDR3 amino acids: CASSNTRRYTF. Written as DNA, the CDR3 is TGTGCCAGCAGTAACACGAGGCGCTACACCTTC.

This clonotype was recorded a few times. The rearrangement joins TRBV18 to TRBJ2-7, with 7 nucleotides matching TRBD2. This CDR3 has 13 amino acids. Germline V gene sequence: CDR1 KGHSH, CDR2 LQKENI. The V and J ends lost 1 base and 4 bases, in that order; junction bases with no gene match: 1. The CDR3 reads CASSPQGGYEQYV. CDR3 bases: TGTGCCAGCTCACCACAGGGAGGGTACGAGCAGTACGTC.

In this sample, this clonotype turned up a few times. The rearrangement uses TRBV4-1 and TRBJ2-3; D is perhaps TRBD2 (7 bases). CDR1 and CDR2 (germline): MGHRA, YSYEKL. The V and J ends lost 1 base and 2 bases respectively, with 16 bases between them. CDR3 size: 17 residues. In nucleotides, the CDR3 is TGCGCCAGCAGCCAAGTAGTGGCGGGGGCCTCCACAGATACGCAGTATTTT. The encoded protein is CASSQVVAGASTDTQYF.

This clonotype was seen only a few times. This sequence joins TRBV18 and TRBJ2-3; 9 bases map to TRBD1. The CDR3 runs to 15 residues. Looked up from germline, CDR1 is KGHSH and CDR2 is LQKENI. The V segment lost 3 bases and the J segment 4 bases; nucleotides outside the gene matches: 5. The CDR3 reads CASSPSGQGPDTQYF. The CDR3 region has the DNA TGTGCCAGCTCACCTTCGGGACAGGGTCCAGATACGCAGTATTTT.

This clonotype was recorded a few times. This chain joins TRBV6-1 and TRBJ1-4; no definite D call. CDR3 length: 12 amino acids. V was clipped by 11 bases and J by 5 bases, with 12 bases between them. CDR1 is MNHNS, CDR2 SASEGT, per germline. CDR3 DNA: TGTGCCGGGTCCGGCTGGAATGAAAAACTGTTTTTT. Translation: CAGSGWNEKLFF.

The table lists this clonotype with many counts. This chain connects TRBV28 to TRBJ2-2; D ambiguous. Germline loops: CDR1 MDHEN, CDR2 SYDVKM. The germline V and J ends were trimmed by 1 base and 0 bases, with 9 bases remaining between them. The CDR3 is 16 residues long. The CDR3 region is CASSLSTDTNTGELFF. CDR3 DNA: TGTGCCAGCAGTTTATCGACCGACACGAACACCGGGGAGCTGTTTTTT.

As for this clonotype: One junction end disagrees with the germline gene, perhaps due to a read error. The V call is TRBV4-1, the J call TRBJ2-2; tentatively, D is TRBD1 (5 bases). Germline V gives CDR1 MGHRA, CDR2 YSYEKL. This CDR3 spans 14 amino acids. CDR3 coding DNA: TGCGCCAGCAGTCAAGACAGAAAAGCCGGGGAGCTGTTTTTT. This codes for CASSQDRKAGELFF.

This clonotype showed up many times. The chain uses TRBV4-1 and TRBJ2-1; D ambiguous. There are 14 residues in the CDR3. Germline loops: CDR1 MGHRA, CDR2 YSYEKL. Trimming took 4 bases from V and 8 from J, leaving 15 bases between them. CDR3: CASSLQEVGHEQFF. DNA for the CDR3: TGCGCCAGCAGCCTCCAGGAAGTGGGTCATGAGCAGTTCTTC.

This clonotype was seen a few times. The DNA for the CDR3 is TGTGCCAGCAGTCCAACCGGGACTAGCGGATTCGGTACGCAGTATTTT. This sequence encodes CASSPTGTSGFGTQYF. The chain couples TRBV7-2 to TRBJ2-3; the match to TRBD2 covers 11 bases. The V and J ends lost 6 bases and 8 bases, in that order; junction bases with no gene match: 13. The CDR3 extends over 16 amino acids. In germline, CDR1 is SGHTA, CDR2 FQGNSA.

This clonotype was picked up a small number of times. This chain joins TRBV10-1 and TRBJ2-2, with D tentatively TRBD1 or TRBD2 (5 bases each). In germline, CDR1 is WNHNN, CDR2 SYGVQD (reference sequence). The V end was cut by 1 base, the J end by 4 bases, with 10 bases between. The CDR3 has 15 amino acids. CDR3 protein: CASSEFRDGTGELFF. As DNA, the CDR3 is TGCGCCAGCAGTGAGTTCAGGGACGGCACCGGGGAGCTGTTTTTT.

In this sample, this clonotype turned up many times. The gene calls are TRBV7-2 and TRBJ1-1, with unresolved D. The CDR3 consists of 15 residues. Germline values: CDR1 SGHTA, CDR2 FQGNSA. The V end lost 5 bases, the J end lost 0 bases, and 13 bases lay between the germline ends. CDR3 nucleotides: TGTGCCAGCAGCCCGGCGGCGGCCTTGAACACTGAAGCTTTCTTT. The encoded protein is CASSPAAALNTEAFF.

This clonotype was picked up many times. This chain connects TRBV28 to TRBJ2-2; D remains unclear. This CDR3 region has 15 residues. The V and J ends lost 6 bases and 6 bases respectively, with 17 bases between them. Germline V lookup: CDR1 MDHEN, CDR2 SYDVKM. The CDR3 here is CASRGGVYLPGELFF. CDR3 DNA: TGTGCCAGCAGGGGCGGCGTCTACCTCCCCGGGGAGCTGTTTTTT.

This clonotype was counted only a few times. The chain has TRBV6-6 and TRBJ1-5, with D possibly TRBD1 on 5 matching bases. This CDR3 is 14 amino acids long. Looked up from germline, CDR1 is MNHNY and CDR2 is SVGAGI (reference sequence). Trimming removed 2 bases from V and 6 bases from J, with 11 bases in between. The CDR3 DNA follows: TGTGCCAGCAGTTACAGCAGGGTCGGTCAGCCCCAGCATTTT. It codes for CASSYSRVGQPQHF.